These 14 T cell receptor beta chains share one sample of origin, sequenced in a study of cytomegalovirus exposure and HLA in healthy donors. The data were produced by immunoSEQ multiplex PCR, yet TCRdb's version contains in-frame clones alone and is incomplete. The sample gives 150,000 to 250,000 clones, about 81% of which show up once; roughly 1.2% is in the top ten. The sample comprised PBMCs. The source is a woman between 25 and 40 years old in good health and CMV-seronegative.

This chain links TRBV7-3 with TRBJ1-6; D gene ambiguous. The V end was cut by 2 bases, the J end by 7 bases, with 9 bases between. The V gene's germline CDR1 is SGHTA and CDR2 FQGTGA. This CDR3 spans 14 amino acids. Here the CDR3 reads CASSLLGRNSPLHF. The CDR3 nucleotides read TGTGCCAGCAGCTTATTGGGGAGAAATTCACCCCTCCACTTT.

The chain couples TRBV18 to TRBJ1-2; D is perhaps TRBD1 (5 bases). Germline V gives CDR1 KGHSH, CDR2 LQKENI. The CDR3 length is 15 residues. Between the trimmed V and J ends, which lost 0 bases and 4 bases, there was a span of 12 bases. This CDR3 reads CASSPPDAGFYGYTF. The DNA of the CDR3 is TGTGCCAGCTCACCACCGGACGCAGGGTTCTATGGCTACACCTTC.

CDR3 sequence reads: CASSCLVEAGGSCDEQFF. The DNA of the CDR3 is TGCGCCAGCAGCTGCCTTGTAGAAGCGGGAGGAAGTTGCGATGAGCAGTTCTTC. The rearrangement joins TRBV4-1 to TRBJ2-1; 9 nucleotides line up with TRBD2. The CDR3 is 18 residues long. J was trimmed by 8 bases and V by 5 bases; bases with no gene match: 19. CDR1 MGHRA and CDR2 YSYEKL come from the germline V gene.

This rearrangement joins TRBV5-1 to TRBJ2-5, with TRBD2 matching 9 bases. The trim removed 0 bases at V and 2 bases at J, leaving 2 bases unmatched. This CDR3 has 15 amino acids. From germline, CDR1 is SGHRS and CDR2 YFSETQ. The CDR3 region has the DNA TGCGCCAGCAGCTTGGATAGCGGGGGACAAGAGACCCAGTACTTC. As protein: CASSLDSGGQETQYF.

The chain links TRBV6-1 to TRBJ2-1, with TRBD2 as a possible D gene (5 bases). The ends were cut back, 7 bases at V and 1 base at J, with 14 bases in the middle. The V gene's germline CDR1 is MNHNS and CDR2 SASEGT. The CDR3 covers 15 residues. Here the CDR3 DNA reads TGTGCCAGCAAACGAGGGTGGGAGTCCTACAATGAGCAGTTCTTC. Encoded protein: CASKRGWESYNEQFF.

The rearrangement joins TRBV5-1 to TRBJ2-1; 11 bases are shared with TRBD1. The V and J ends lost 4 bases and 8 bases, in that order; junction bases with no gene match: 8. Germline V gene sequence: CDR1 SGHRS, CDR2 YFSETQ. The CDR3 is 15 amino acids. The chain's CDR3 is CASSPRDRGGHEQFF. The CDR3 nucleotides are TGCGCCAGCAGCCCCCGGGACAGGGGGGGACATGAGCAGTTCTTC.

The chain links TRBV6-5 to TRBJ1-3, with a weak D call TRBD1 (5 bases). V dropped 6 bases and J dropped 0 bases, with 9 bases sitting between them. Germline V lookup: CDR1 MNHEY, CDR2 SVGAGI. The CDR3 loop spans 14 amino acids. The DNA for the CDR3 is TGTGCCAGCAGGACAGACATCTCTGGAAACACCATATATTTT. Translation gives CASRTDISGNTIYF.

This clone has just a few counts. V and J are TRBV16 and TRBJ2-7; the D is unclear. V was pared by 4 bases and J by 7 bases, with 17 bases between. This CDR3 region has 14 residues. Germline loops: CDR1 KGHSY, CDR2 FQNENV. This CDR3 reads CASSPATTSREQYF. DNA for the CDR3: TGTGCCAGCAGCCCCGCGACGACTTCGAGGGAGCAGTACTTC.

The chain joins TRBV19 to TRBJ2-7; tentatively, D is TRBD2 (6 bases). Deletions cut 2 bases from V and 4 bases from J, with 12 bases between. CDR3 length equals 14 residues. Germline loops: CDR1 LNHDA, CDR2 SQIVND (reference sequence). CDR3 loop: CASSIRLALYEQYF. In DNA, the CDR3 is TGTGCCAGTAGTATACGGCTAGCGCTTTACGAGCAGTACTTC.

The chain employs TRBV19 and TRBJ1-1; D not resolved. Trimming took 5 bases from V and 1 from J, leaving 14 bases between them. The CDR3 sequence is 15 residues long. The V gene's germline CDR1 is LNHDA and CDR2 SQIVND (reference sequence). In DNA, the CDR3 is TGTGCCAGTAGTTCCTGGGGAGGAAAGAACACTGAAGCTTTCTTT. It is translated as CASSSWGGKNTEAFF.

The DNA of the CDR3 is TGTGCCTGGAGGAGGGTCCCAATGAGCTCTGGAAACACCATATATTTT. Amino acids: CAWRRVPMSSGNTIYF. The J gene is TRBJ1-3, the V gene TRBV30; D is uncertain. The CDR3 contains 16 residues. Germline loops: CDR1 GTSNPN, CDR2 SVGIG (reference sequence). Trimming pared 3 bases from V and 0 bases from J, leaving 15 bases between.

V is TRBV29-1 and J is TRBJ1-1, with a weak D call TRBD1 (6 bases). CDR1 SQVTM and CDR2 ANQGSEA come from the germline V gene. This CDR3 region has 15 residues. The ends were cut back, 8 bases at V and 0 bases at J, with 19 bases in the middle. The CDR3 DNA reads TGCAGCACCGATAGAGGGGACACCTTGAACACTGAAGCTTTCTTT. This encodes CSTDRGDTLNTEAFF.

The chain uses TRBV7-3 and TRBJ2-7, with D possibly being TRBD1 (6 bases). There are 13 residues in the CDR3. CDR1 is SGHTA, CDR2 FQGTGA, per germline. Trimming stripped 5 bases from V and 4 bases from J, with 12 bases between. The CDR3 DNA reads TGTGCCAGCAGCCCATCCCAGGGGTACGAGCAGTACTTC. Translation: CASSPSQGYEQYF.

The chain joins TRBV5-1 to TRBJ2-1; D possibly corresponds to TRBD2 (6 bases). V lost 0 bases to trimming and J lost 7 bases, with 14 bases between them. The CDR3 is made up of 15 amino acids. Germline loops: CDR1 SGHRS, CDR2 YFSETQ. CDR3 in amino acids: CASSLASGRRNEQFF. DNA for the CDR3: TGCGCCAGCAGCTTGGCGTCAGGGAGGCGGAATGAGCAGTTCTTC.